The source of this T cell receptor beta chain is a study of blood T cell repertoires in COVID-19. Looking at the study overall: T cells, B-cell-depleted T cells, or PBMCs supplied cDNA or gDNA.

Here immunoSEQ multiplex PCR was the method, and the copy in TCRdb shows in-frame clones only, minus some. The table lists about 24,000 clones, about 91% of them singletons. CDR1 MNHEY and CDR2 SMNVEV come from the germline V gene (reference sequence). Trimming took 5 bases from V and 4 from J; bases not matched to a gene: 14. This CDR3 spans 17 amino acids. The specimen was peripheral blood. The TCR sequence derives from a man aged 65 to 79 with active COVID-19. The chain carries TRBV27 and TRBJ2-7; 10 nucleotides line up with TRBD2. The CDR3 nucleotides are TGTGCCAGCAGTACCTTTTTCCCTAGCGGGAGAGTTTACGAGCAGTACTTC. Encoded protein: CASSTFFPSGRVYEQYF.